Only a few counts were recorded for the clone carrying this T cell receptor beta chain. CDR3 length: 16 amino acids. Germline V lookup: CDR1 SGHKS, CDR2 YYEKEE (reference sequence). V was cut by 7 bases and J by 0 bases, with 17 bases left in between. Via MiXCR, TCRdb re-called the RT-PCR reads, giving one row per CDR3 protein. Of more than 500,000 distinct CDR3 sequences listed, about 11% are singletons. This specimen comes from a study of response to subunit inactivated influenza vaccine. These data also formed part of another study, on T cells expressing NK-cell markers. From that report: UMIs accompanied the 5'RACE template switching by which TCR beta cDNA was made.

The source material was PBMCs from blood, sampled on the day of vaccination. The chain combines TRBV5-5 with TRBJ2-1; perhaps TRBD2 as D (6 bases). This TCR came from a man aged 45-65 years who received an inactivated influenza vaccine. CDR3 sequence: CASDWVADDSYNEQFF. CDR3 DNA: TGTGCCAGCGATTGGGTAGCGGACGACTCCTACAATGAGCAGTTCTTC.